This passage covers 29 T cell receptor beta chains from one sample sequenced in a study of chemoradiotherapy in HPV16-positive cancers. TCRdb's table, derived via immunoSEQ multiplex PCR, lists solely in-frame clones and lacks some. Found here are 17,000 or so clones, approximately 91% of them singletons; the top ten hold roughly an eighth. This specimen consisted of blood, obtained from a patient who underwent chemoradiotherapy. These receptors all stem from a human donor with HPV-associated anogenital cancer.

V is TRBV10-1 and J is TRBJ1-3; no definite D call. Between the trimmed V and J ends, which lost 2 bases and 3 bases, there was a span of 5 bases. This CDR3 has 13 residues. CDR1 WNHNN and CDR2 SYGVQD come from the germline V gene (reference sequence). For the CDR3, the DNA is TGCGCCAGCAGTGAGACAGTTGGAAACACCATATATTTT. Amino acid sequence: CASSETVGNTIYF.

The V call is TRBV9, the J call TRBJ2-7, with D possibly being TRBD2 (6 bases). With 3 bases removed from V and 7 bases from J, the gap between germline ends came to 14 bases. The germline gives CDR1 SGDLS, CDR2 YYNGEE. CDR3 length: 13 amino acids. In DNA, the CDR3 is TGTGCCAGCAGCGCTGGGACCCGGGGGGAGCAGTACGTC. It encodes CASSAGTRGEQYV.

This clone was recorded only once. At one end, the junction sequence differs from germline, possibly due to a read error. The same CDR3 also results from other DNA sequences found in this sample. This chain uses TRBV7-7 with TRBJ1-2; 7 nucleotides match TRBD1. Germline V gene lookup returns CDR1 SSHAT and CDR2 FNYEAQ (reference sequence). The CDR3 is 15 residues long. The CDR3 DNA sequence: TGCGCCAGCAGACTCCGGGACAGTTCTAACTATGGCTACACCTTC. Its protein is CASRLRDSSNYGYTF.

The V call is TRBV6-5, the J call TRBJ1-4; D remains unclear. CDR1 is MNHEY, CDR2 SVGAGI, per germline. V lost 7 bases and J lost 0, with 12 bases in between. The CDR3 consists of 15 residues. The CDR3 coding sequence is TGTGCCAGCACTAACACGCTTGCAACTAATGAAAAACTGTTTTTT. Its translation is CASTNTLATNEKLFF.

V gene TRBV5-4 combines with J gene TRBJ2-6; TRBD1 matches at 12 bases. This CDR3 region has 20 residues. Germline CDR1 is SGHNT and CDR2 is YYREEE (reference sequence). V shed 4 bases, J shed 4 bases, and the junction held 15 bases outside the gene matches. The CDR3 DNA follows: TGTGCCAGCAGCGAACCGGGACAGGGGGCGGTGGGTTCCGGGGCCAACGTCCTGACTTTC. Translating it yields CASSEPGQGAVGSGANVLTF.

The chain carries TRBV6-5 and TRBJ1-2; 9 bases align to TRBD1. Germline V gene sequence: CDR1 MNHEY, CDR2 SVGAGI. The ends lost 2 bases at V and 7 bases at J; junction bases unmatched: 2. This CDR3 has 13 amino acids. Here the CDR3 DNA reads TGTGCCAGCAGTTACCGACAGGGGGTTGGCTACACCTTC. Amino acid sequence: CASSYRQGVGYTF.

CDR3 amino acids: CASSLSGAVNYGYTF. For the CDR3, the DNA is TGTGCCAGCAGCTTGTCAGGGGCGGTAAACTATGGCTACACCTTC. The gene calls are TRBV5-5 and TRBJ1-2; TRBD1 is a possible D gene (6 bases). CDR1 is SGHKS and CDR2 is YYEKEE in the germline V gene (reference sequence). V was cut by 1 base and J by 2 bases, with 12 bases left in between. The CDR3 extends over 15 amino acids.

V and J are TRBV18 and TRBJ2-2; 7 bases align to TRBD2. CDR1 KGHSH and CDR2 LQKENI come from the germline V gene. V lost 3 bases to trimming and J lost 0 bases; unmatched junction nucleotides: 1. The CDR3 runs 15 residues. The CDR3 is CASSPGGTNTGELFF. CDR3 coding DNA: TGTGCCAGCTCACCCGGGGGGACGAACACCGGGGAGCTGTTTTTT.

This rearrangement joins TRBV18 to TRBJ1-1, with D unresolved. CDR1 is KGHSH and CDR2 is LQKENI in the germline V gene. The V end was cut by 6 bases, the J end by 3 bases, with 11 bases between. This CDR3 spans 13 amino acids. The CDR3 protein is CASSGREDTEAFF. CDR3 sequence (DNA): TGTGCCAGCTCCGGGAGGGAGGACACTGAAGCTTTCTTT.

CDR3 DNA: TGTGCCACCAGCAGAGATCCCGGGAGGGATACGCAGTATTTT. Protein: CATSRDPGRDTQYF. V is TRBV15 and J is TRBJ2-3, with TRBD2 matching over 7 bases. V gave up 0 bases and J gave up 6 bases; unmatched junction bases: 3. The CDR3 is 14 residues long. Germline values: CDR1 LNHNV, CDR2 YYDKDF (reference sequence).

The gene calls are TRBV19 and TRBJ1-5; D call uncertain. The CDR3 extends over 13 amino acids. Trimming cost V 3 bases and J 8 bases, with 11 bases left between them. Germline assignment: CDR1 LNHDA and CDR2 SQIVND (reference sequence). The CDR3 loop is CASSIHLGEPQHF. The CDR3 DNA follows: TGTGCCAGTAGTATTCATTTAGGAGAGCCCCAGCATTTT.

This chain connects TRBV7-8 to TRBJ1-2; 8 bases are shared with TRBD1. The CDR3 loop spans 16 amino acids. Germline V gene data show CDR1 as SGHVS and CDR2 as FQNEAQ. After removal of 0 bases from V and 4 bases from J, the junction contained 7 bases not matched to a gene. CDR3 amino acids: CASSLAPDRGGYGYTF. CDR3 sequence (DNA): TGTGCCAGCAGCTTAGCCCCCGACAGGGGTGGCTATGGCTACACCTTC.

The chain joins TRBV4-1 to TRBJ2-3; 8 nucleotides agree with TRBD2. V shed 2 bases, J shed 4 bases, and the junction held 17 bases outside the gene matches. CDR3 length: 19 amino acids. Germline assignment: CDR1 MGHRA and CDR2 YSYEKL. The CDR3 sequence is CASSQKNLKAGGAADTQYF. CDR3 sequence (DNA): TGCGCCAGCAGCCAAAAAAATTTAAAGGCCGGGGGGGCCGCAGATACGCAGTATTTT.

The chain employs TRBV7-2 and TRBJ1-5; the D gene is possibly TRBD1 (5 bases). CDR1 is SGHTA, CDR2 FQGNSA, per germline. Trimming removed 7 bases at V and 4 bases at J, with 11 bases between. The CDR3 spans 13 residues. The CDR3 bases are TGTGCCAGCACACGGGGGGGGAATCAGCCCCAGCATTTT. This codes for CASTRGGNQPQHF.

The chain employs TRBV29-1 and TRBJ2-2, with D unresolved. The CDR3 is 12 amino acids. V lost 6 bases, J lost 7 bases, and 12 bases lay in between. Germline V CDR1 and CDR2: SQVTM, ANQGSEA. The CDR3 DNA reads TGCAGCGTCCTAGGGATCGGCGGGGAGCTGTTTTTT. Amino acid sequence: CSVLGIGGELFF.

This chain connects TRBV6-5 to TRBJ2-1; 8 bases line up with TRBD1. Trimming cost V 6 bases and J 8 bases; bases outside gene matches: 9. The CDR3 length is 14 residues. Germline values: CDR1 MNHEY, CDR2 SVGAGI. In DNA, the CDR3 is TGTGCCAGCAGACTACAGGGGGGAGTCGATGAGCAGTTCTTC. Residues: CASRLQGGVDEQFF.

This clone was picked up one time. The V gene is TRBV16, the J gene TRBJ2-3, with D possibly being TRBD1 (5 bases). V gave up 4 bases and J gave up 0 bases, with 14 bases separating them. CDR1 is KGHSY and CDR2 is FQNENV in the germline V gene. This CDR3 comprises 16 residues. CDR3 residues: CASSPQGASSTDTQYF. Here the CDR3 DNA reads TGTGCCAGCAGCCCCCAAGGGGCATCTAGCACAGATACGCAGTATTTT.

The chain carries TRBV27 and TRBJ1-5, with D maybe TRBD1 (6 bases). The length of the CDR3 is 14 residues. The germline V gene has CDR1 MNHEY and CDR2 SMNVEV (reference sequence). V was clipped by 5 bases and J by 7 bases, with 15 bases between them. CDR3 sequence (DNA): TGTGCCAGCAGTAACGGGGGCGGAGGGCAGCCCCAGCATTTT. Translated: CASSNGGGGQPQHF.

This chain connects TRBV11-2 to TRBJ2-3; the match to TRBD2 covers 7 bases. The CDR3 has 14 amino acids. The germline CDR1 and CDR2 sequences are SGHAT and FQNNGV. Unmatched junction bases numbered 12, after V lost 6 bases and J lost 9 bases. CDR3 protein: CASSQGRGMGTQYF. The CDR3 coding sequence is TGTGCCAGCAGTCAAGGGAGGGGTATGGGGACGCAGTATTTT. Using reference TRBV11-2 and TRBJ2-3 for the parts outside the CDR3, the full variable domain is EAGVAQSPRYKIIEKRQSVAFWCNPISGHATLYWYQQILGQGPKLLIQFQNNGVVDDSQLPKDRFSAERLKGVDSTLKIQPAKLEDSAVYLCASSQGRGMGTQYFGPGTRLTVL.

The chain has TRBV30 and TRBJ1-6; no clear D gene. Germline-derived CDR1 and CDR2 are GTSNPN and SVGIG (reference sequence). The V end was cut by 2 bases, the J end by 4 bases, with 15 bases between. The CDR3 covers 16 residues. This CDR3 reads CAWSSLEMGYNSPLHF. CDR3 nucleotide sequence: TGTGCCTGGAGTAGCCTAGAAATGGGGTATAATTCACCCCTCCACTTT.

The J gene is TRBJ2-3, the V gene TRBV7-9; D ambiguous. Trimming cost V 11 bases and J 1 base, with 16 bases left between them. The CDR3 totals 14 residues. Germline CDR1 is SEHNR and CDR2 is FQNEAQ (reference sequence). The CDR3 loop reads CAGEAVYGTDTQYF. The CDR3 DNA reads as TGTGCCGGAGAGGCGGTATACGGCACAGATACGCAGTATTTT.

The chain couples TRBV11-2 to TRBJ2-3; D gene uncertain. CDR1 and CDR2 (germline): SGHAT, FQNNGV. This CDR3 has 16 residues. V was pared by 4 bases and J by 0 bases, with 14 bases between. This chain's CDR3 is CASSSRRRTSTDTQYF. The CDR3 nucleotides read TGTGCCAGCAGCTCCCGACGTCGAACGAGCACAGATACGCAGTATTTT. Combining the CDR3 with reference TRBV11-2 and TRBJ2-3 gives the whole variable domain EAGVAQSPRYKIIEKRQSVAFWCNPISGHATLYWYQQILGQGPKLLIQFQNNGVVDDSQLPKDRFSAERLKGVDSTLKIQPAKLEDSAVYLCASSSRRRTSTDTQYFGPGTRLTVL.

A single count supports this clone. The CDR3 DNA follows: TGTGCCAGCAGCCCGGACAGGGGAACTAATGAAAAACTGTTTTTT. As protein: CASSPDRGTNEKLFF. This chain uses TRBV5-4 with TRBJ1-4, with TRBD1 identical over 9 bases. This CDR3 has 15 residues. Germline CDR1 SGHNT, CDR2 YYREEE (reference sequence). V dropped 4 bases and J dropped 1; count of bases not matched to a gene: 2.

The chain uses TRBV5-1 and TRBJ1-5; 7 positions agree with TRBD1. Germline values: CDR1 SGHRS, CDR2 YFSETQ. J lost 0 bases, V lost 5 bases, and 5 bases had no gene match. This CDR3 contains 15 residues. This CDR3 reads CASRPGQYSNQPQHF. The DNA of the CDR3 is TGCGCCAGCAGGCCGGGACAGTATAGCAATCAGCCCCAGCATTTT.

V and J are TRBV6-1 and TRBJ1-1, with D uncertain. Looked up from germline, CDR1 is MNHNS and CDR2 is SASEGT. V dropped 6 bases and J dropped 1 base, with 9 bases sitting between them. CDR3 size: 13 residues. The CDR3 sequence: CASRASPNTEAFF. In DNA form, the CDR3 reads TGTGCCAGCAGAGCTTCACCGAACACTGAAGCTTTCTTT.

CDR3 sequence (DNA): TGTGCCAGCAGCTGGGGGAGGGGGGCCCGAGATAGCAATCAGCCCCAGCATTTT. Its translation: CASSWGRGARDSNQPQHF. The gene calls are TRBV5-4 and TRBJ1-5; D possibly corresponds to TRBD1 (6 bases). This CDR3 has 18 amino acids. The V gene lost 3 bases and the J gene lost 0 bases, with 19 bases spanning the gap. Looked up from germline, CDR1 is SGHNT and CDR2 is YYREEE (reference sequence).

The chain uses TRBV4-2 and TRBJ2-1; 8 bases fit TRBD1. CDR1 LGHNA and CDR2 YNFKEQ come from the germline V gene. Trimming removed 0 bases from V and 8 bases from J; junction bases left unmatched: 9. The CDR3 spans 16 residues. The CDR3 protein is CASSQDQDRDRDEQFF. In nucleotides, the CDR3 is TGTGCCAGCAGCCAAGACCAGGACAGGGATCGCGATGAGCAGTTCTTC.

The chain combines TRBV27 with TRBJ2-6, with D hard to call. Trimming removed 2 bases at V and 2 bases at J, with 7 bases between. Per the germline V gene, CDR1 is MNHEY and CDR2 is SMNVEV (reference sequence). CDR3 length: 15 amino acids. CDR3 loop: CASSLALAGANVLTF. The CDR3 DNA follows: TGTGCCAGCAGTTTAGCTTTAGCTGGGGCCAACGTCCTGACTTTC.

This clone was seen a few times. The V and J genes are TRBV5-1 and TRBJ2-3; TRBD2 matches at 7 bases. The V gene end was trimmed by 9 bases and the J gene end by 2 bases; junction bases not matched to a gene: 9. Germline CDR1 and CDR2: SGHRS and YFSETQ. The CDR3 spans 14 residues. The CDR3 DNA is TGCGCCACCCGACTAGCTTCTATCACAGATACGCAGTATTTT. This translates into CATRLASITDTQYF. Drawing the rest from reference TRBV5-1 and TRBJ2-3, the complete variable domain is KAGVTQTPRYLIKTRGQQVTLSCSPISGHRSVSWYQQTPGQGLQFLFEYFSETQRNKGNFPGRFSGRQFSNSRSEMNVSTLELGDSALYLCATRLASITDTQYFGPGTRLTVL.